A single sample gave rise to the 30 T cell receptor beta chains below, sequenced in a study of CD8 T cells in ankylosing spondylitis. Points from the study as a whole: Seemingly characteristic of ankylosing spondylitis blood was a TCR beta motif consisting of about 8 highly homologous variants.

TCRdb re-derived calls from the 5' RACE reads in MiXCR, one entry per CDR3 protein. The repertoire holds roughly 700,000 distinct CDR3 sequences, roughly 20% seen once, with around a fifth in the top ten. The antigens for these receptors are not known. The sequencing sample was made of blood, either unsorted or a sorted T cell fraction (not recorded which). The receptor source for this set is a male donor with ankylosing spondylitis.

This clonotype was counted a few times. The rearrangement uses TRBV6-6 and TRBJ2-4; no firm D call. This CDR3 contains 13 residues. Between the trimmed V and J ends, which lost 4 bases and 6 bases, there was a span of 10 bases. Germline assignment: CDR1 MNHNY and CDR2 SVGAGI (reference sequence). The CDR3 sequence is CASSSTQGNIQYF. As DNA, the CDR3 is TGTGCCAGCAGTTCCACCCAAGGAAACATTCAGTACTTC.

This CDR3 reads CASSLVPGGNQPQHF. The CDR3 DNA is TGTGCCAGCAGCTTGGTACCAGGGGGCAATCAGCCCCAGCATTTT. The chain recombines TRBV5-5 with TRBJ1-5; weak D call: TRBD1 (6 bases). Germline V CDR1 and CDR2: SGHKS, YYEKEE (reference sequence). Trimming left V 0 bases short and J 2 bases short, with 9 bases between. This CDR3 is 15 amino acids long. Full variable domain (outside the CDR3, taken from reference TRBV5-5 and TRBJ1-5): DAGVTQSPTHLIKTRGQQVTLRCSPISGHKSVSWYQQVLGQGPQFIFQYYEKEERGRGNFPDRFSARQFPNYSSELNVNALLLGDSALYLCASSLVPGGNQPQHFGDGTRLSIL.

The chain links TRBV2 to TRBJ2-1, with 10 nucleotides matching TRBD2. V lost 6 bases, J lost 8 bases, and 10 bases stayed unmatched. CDR1 and CDR2 (germline): SNHLY, FYNNEI. The CDR3 has 15 residues. The CDR3 coding sequence is TGTGCCAGCAGCCCGACTAGCGGGTCTTTCTATGAGCAGTTCTTC. This codes for CASSPTSGSFYEQFF.

This clonotype was seen many times. The chain uses TRBV11-2 and TRBJ2-2, with 10 bases aligning to TRBD2. This CDR3 is 17 amino acids long. V shed 2 bases, J shed 1 base, and the junction held 4 bases outside the gene matches. CDR1 is SGHAT, CDR2 FQNNGV, per germline. The CDR3: CASSLPGLALNTGELFF. In DNA form, the CDR3 reads TGTGCCAGCAGCTTACCGGGACTAGCGTTGAACACCGGGGAGCTGTTTTTT.

J is TRBJ2-1 and V is TRBV5-1; D tentatively fits TRBD1 or TRBD2 (5 bases each). The CDR3 is made up of 16 amino acids. CDR1 SGHRS and CDR2 YFSETQ come from the germline V gene. The V and J ends lost 0 bases and 5 bases respectively, with 15 bases between them. The CDR3, as DNA: TGCGCCAGCAGCTTGGACATGGGCATGGGGGACAATGAGCAGTTCTTC. It specifies CASSLDMGMGDNEQFF.

This clonotype was picked up many times. The chain links TRBV29-1 to TRBJ2-5; D is perhaps TRBD1 (6 bases). V was shortened by 4 bases and J by 4 bases, with 13 bases between the two germline ends. Germline assignment: CDR1 SQVTM and CDR2 ANQGSEA. The CDR3 extends over 13 amino acids. The CDR3 DNA follows: TGCAGCGTTGGGTCAGGGGTCCGAGAGACCCAGTACTTC. Residues: CSVGSGVRETQYF. Drawing the rest from reference TRBV29-1 and TRBJ2-5, the complete variable domain is SAVISQKPSRDICQRGTSLTIQCQVDSQVTMMFWYRQQPGQSLTLIATANQGSEATYESGFVIDKFPISRPNLTFSTLTVSNMSPEDSSIYLCSVGSGVRETQYFGPGTRLLVL.

This clonotype was counted only a few times. The chain couples TRBV2 to TRBJ1-1; D uncertain. This CDR3 has 15 residues. CDR1 and CDR2 from the germline V gene are SNHLY and FYNNEI. Trimming cost V 2 bases and J 0 bases, with 10 bases left between them. The CDR3 DNA reads TGTGCCAGCAGTGAAATCGAAGGGCTGAACACTGAAGCTTTCTTT. It translates to CASSEIEGLNTEAFF. Filled out from reference TRBV2 and TRBJ1-1, the complete variable domain reads EPEVTQTPSHQVTQMGQEVILRCVPISNHLYFYWYRQILGQKVEFLVSFYNNEISEKSEIFDDQFSVERPDGSNFTLKIRSTKLEDSAMYFCASSEIEGLNTEAFFGQGTRLTVV.

The V call is TRBV6-1, the J call TRBJ2-5; D could derive from TRBD1 or TRBD2 (5 bases each). Per the germline V gene, CDR1 is MNHNS and CDR2 is SASEGT. V was clipped by 7 bases and J by 7 bases, with 19 bases between them. This CDR3 is built from 14 residues. DNA for the CDR3: TGTGCCAGCACTCTCGGGGCCGGCAGCGGGACCCAGTACTTC. It codes for CASTLGAGSGTQYF.

This clonotype was seen at least ten times. The genes are TRBV20-1 and TRBJ1-1; 7 bases match TRBD1. The ends lost 0 bases at V and 8 bases at J; junction bases unmatched: 9. CDR3 size: 14 residues. Germline CDR1 and CDR2: DFQATT and SNEGSKA (reference sequence). CDR3 loop: CSARDPRQGGEAFF. The CDR3, as DNA: TGCAGTGCTAGAGATCCTCGACAGGGTGGAGAAGCTTTCTTT.

The rearrangement uses TRBV10-3 and TRBJ2-7, with D perhaps being TRBD1 or TRBD2 (5 bases each). Per the germline V gene, CDR1 is ENHRY and CDR2 is SYGVKD. Deletions cut 8 bases from V and 3 bases from J, with 11 bases between. This CDR3 spans 12 amino acids. The DNA of the CDR3 is TGTGCCATCGGGGGAGACGGCTACGAGCAGTACTTC. Its protein product is CAIGGDGYEQYF.

This clonotype was detected only a few times. The V and J genes are TRBV19 and TRBJ2-6; 7 positions agree with TRBD2. CDR3 length: 14 amino acids. Germline V gives CDR1 LNHDA, CDR2 SQIVND (reference sequence). V lost 8 bases, J lost 2 bases, and 3 bases stayed unmatched. The CDR3 loop is CASERGAGANVLTF. CDR3 nucleotides: TGTGCCAGTGAGCGGGGCGCTGGGGCCAACGTCCTGACTTTC.

Only a few counts were recorded for this clonotype. The CDR3 nucleotides are TGTGCCAGCACCCTGGGGGTGCAAGAGACCCAGTACTTC. Protein product: CASTLGVQETQYF. The rearrangement uses TRBV28 and TRBJ2-5; D may be TRBD1 or TRBD2 (5 bases each). V lost 7 bases and J lost 2, with 11 bases in between. Per the germline V gene, CDR1 is MDHEN and CDR2 is SYDVKM. The CDR3 is made up of 13 amino acids.

The rearrangement links TRBV4-1 to TRBJ2-1; D gene unclear. Trimming removed 1 base at V and 9 bases at J, with 7 bases between. CDR1 MGHRA and CDR2 YSYEKL come from the germline V gene. The CDR3 is made up of 12 amino acids. For the CDR3, the DNA is TGCGCCAGCAGCCAAGTCTCAATTGAGCAGTTCTTC. Its translation: CASSQVSIEQFF.

The sample holds a few counts of this clonotype. This chain uses TRBV5-1 with TRBJ1-1; the D is unclear. In germline, CDR1 is SGHRS, CDR2 YFSETQ. With 1 base removed from V and 4 bases from J, the gap between germline ends came to 11 bases. The CDR3 runs to 14 residues. The CDR3 DNA is TGCGCCAGCAGCTTGCGGGTGAAGGGCACTGAAGCTTTCTTT. Its protein is CASSLRVKGTEAFF.

In DNA form, the CDR3 reads TGTGCCAGCAGAGGGGAGAGAGAGGGCGGCGGGGAGCTGTTTTTT. This sequence encodes CASRGEREGGGELFF. The chain uses TRBV2 and TRBJ2-2, with D tentatively TRBD1 or TRBD2 (5 bases each). The CDR3 covers 15 residues. The ends were cut back, 6 bases at V and 7 bases at J, with 18 bases in the middle. CDR1 and CDR2 (germline): SNHLY, FYNNEI.

This chain links TRBV4-3 with TRBJ2-1; no definite D call. Germline loops: CDR1 LGHNA, CDR2 YSLEER. Trimming stripped 0 bases from V and 0 bases from J, with 15 bases between. There are 18 residues in the CDR3. The CDR3 reads CASSQDGPRTSSYNEQFF. CDR3 in DNA: TGCGCCAGCAGCCAAGATGGGCCTCGTACCAGCTCCTACAATGAGCAGTTCTTC.

The chain combines TRBV7-3 with TRBJ2-7, with a possible D match to TRBD2 (5 bases). The CDR3 is 13 residues long. Germline CDR1 and CDR2: SGHTA and FQGTGA. V gave up 1 base and J gave up 3 bases, with 7 bases separating them. CDR3 region: CASSLNGDYEQYF. Here the CDR3 DNA reads TGTGCCAGCAGCTTAAACGGGGACTACGAGCAGTACTTC. The variable domain in full, completed from reference TRBV7-3 and TRBJ2-7, reads GAGVSQTPSNKVTEKGKYVELRCDPISGHTALYWYRQSLGQGPEFLIYFQGTGAADDSGLPNDRFFAVRPEGSVSTLKIQRTERGDSAVYLCASSLNGDYEQYFGPGTRLTVT.

The chain combines TRBV19 with TRBJ2-1, with 8 bases identical to TRBD2. The V gene end was trimmed by 3 bases and the J gene end by 3 bases; junction bases not matched to a gene: 7. The V gene's germline CDR1 is LNHDA and CDR2 SQIVND (reference sequence). This CDR3 region has 16 residues. The CDR3 DNA reads as TGTGCCAGTAGTATTTTTTTACTAGCGGACTACAATGAGCAGTTCTTC. Translated: CASSIFLLADYNEQFF.

This clonotype appeared once. The gene calls are TRBV30 and TRBJ2-1, with 7 bases matching TRBD2. Trimming removed 8 bases from V and 0 bases from J; junction bases left unmatched: 7. This CDR3 is 14 amino acids long. Germline loops: CDR1 GTSNPN, CDR2 SVGIG (reference sequence). CDR3 loop: CAQRDYRSYNEQFF. As DNA, the CDR3 is TGTGCCCAAAGGGACTACCGCTCCTACAATGAGCAGTTCTTC.

This sequence joins TRBV11-3 and TRBJ1-1; 9 bases are shared with TRBD1. V gave up 6 bases and J gave up 0 bases; unmatched junction bases: 5. Germline V gene data show CDR1 as SGHNT and CDR2 as YENEEA. This CDR3 has 15 amino acids. The CDR3, as DNA: TGTGCCAGCAGTTACGGGACAGGGTTGAACACTGAAGCTTTCTTT. It specifies CASSYGTGLNTEAFF.

This clonotype has just a few counts. The V call is TRBV4-3, the J call TRBJ2-1; D gene ambiguous. The CDR3 has 16 amino acids. CDR1 and CDR2 (germline): LGHNA, YSLEER. V shed 1 base and J shed 2 bases, with 12 bases lying between them. This chain's CDR3 is CASSQAPVGAYNEQFF. The CDR3 DNA reads TGCGCCAGCAGCCAAGCGCCGGTCGGTGCCTACAATGAGCAGTTCTTC.

The gene calls are TRBV2 and TRBJ2-1; 8 nucleotides match TRBD1. Germline CDR1 SNHLY, CDR2 FYNNEI. This CDR3 comprises 13 residues. J gave up 5 bases and V 8 bases, and 5 bases lay outside the gene matches. CDR3 region: CASEQGADNEQFF. CDR3 nucleotide sequence: TGTGCCAGCGAGCAGGGGGCGGACAATGAGCAGTTCTTC.

This clonotype has just a few counts. The genes are TRBV19 and TRBJ1-2; weak D call: TRBD1 (6 bases). There are 12 residues in the CDR3. V dropped 10 bases and J dropped 7 bases, with 16 bases sitting between them. Germline assignment: CDR1 LNHDA and CDR2 SQIVND (reference sequence). The CDR3 reads CATQRGASGYTF. For the CDR3, the DNA is TGTGCCACCCAAAGGGGGGCAAGTGGCTACACCTTC.

This clonotype was counted ten times or more. The chain recombines TRBV15 with TRBJ2-6; TRBD1 might be the D (5 bases). V was trimmed by 0 bases and J by 3 bases, leaving 6 bases between them. The germline gives CDR1 LNHNV, CDR2 YYDKDF (reference sequence). The CDR3 spans 15 residues. The CDR3 DNA is TGTGCCACCAGCAGAGAAGGGGTTGGGGCCAACGTCCTGACTTTC. Amino acid sequence: CATSREGVGANVLTF. The complete variable domain, with remaining parts taken from reference TRBV15 and TRBJ2-6, reads DAMVIQNPRYQVTQFGKPVTLSCSQTLNHNVMYWYQQKSSQAPKLLFHYYDKDFNNEADTPDNFQSRRPNTSFCFLDIRSPGLGDTAMYLCATSREGVGANVLTFGAGSRLTVL.

The rearrangement joins TRBV11-2 to TRBJ2-6, with no clear D. CDR1 is SGHAT, CDR2 FQNNGV, per germline. Trimming cost V 5 bases and J 3 bases, with 8 bases left between them. This CDR3 region has 14 residues. As DNA, the CDR3 is TGTGCCAGCAGCCCTCGTCGTGGGGCCAACGTCCTGACTTTC. It specifies CASSPRRGANVLTF.

The chain joins TRBV27 to TRBJ2-7; 9 bases line up with TRBD1. The germline CDR1 and CDR2 sequences are MNHEY and SMNVEV (reference sequence). The length of the CDR3 is 17 residues. V lost 1 base and J lost 3; bases outside the gene matches: 10. DNA of the CDR3: TGTGCCAGCAGTTTATATGGAGGGGGACAGGGTGGCTACGAGCAGTACTTC. This translates into CASSLYGGGQGGYEQYF.

This clonotype was detected a few times. The chain combines TRBV27 with TRBJ1-5, with TRBD1 matching 10 bases. This CDR3 is 16 amino acids long. V was pared by 1 base and J by 7 bases, with 7 bases of the junction left unmatched. Germline V gene lookup returns CDR1 MNHEY and CDR2 SMNVEV (reference sequence). This chain's CDR3 is CASSLLGQGSRQPQHF. CDR3 coding DNA: TGTGCCAGCAGTTTATTGGGACAGGGGTCGAGGCAGCCCCAGCATTTT.

In the case of this clonotype: A read error may explain this, as a much larger clone is one base away. The V call is TRBV12-3 or TRBV12-4, the J call TRBJ2-1; perhaps TRBD1 as D (6 bases). This CDR3 comprises 16 residues. CDR3 loop: CASSLWGQSSYSEQFF. The CDR3 region has the DNA TGTGCCAGCAGTTTATGGGGGCAGAGCTCCTACAGTGAGCAGTTCTTC.

V gene TRBV5-5 combines with J gene TRBJ1-1; D remains ambiguous. The V end lost 0 bases, the J end lost 4 bases, and 10 bases lay between the germline ends. This CDR3 region has 14 residues. The germline gives CDR1 SGHKS, CDR2 YYEKEE (reference sequence). This CDR3 reads CASSLVPPGTEAFF. The CDR3 bases are TGTGCCAGCAGCTTGGTCCCGCCGGGCACTGAAGCTTTCTTT. The full variable domain, rest sourced from reference TRBV5-5 and TRBJ1-1, is DAGVTQSPTHLIKTRGQQVTLRCSPISGHKSVSWYQQVLGQGPQFIFQYYEKEERGRGNFPDRFSARQFPNYSSELNVNALLLGDSALYLCASSLVPPGTEAFFGQGTRLTVV.

This clonotype has more than one count but fewer than ten. The genes are TRBV12-3 or TRBV12-4 and TRBJ2-5; 10 bases fit TRBD2. The CDR3 sequence is 15 residues long. Losses at the gene ends were 7 bases for V and 5 bases for J; bases not matched to a gene: 10. The CDR3 spells CASTQSTSGAETQYF. The CDR3 DNA is TGTGCCAGCACCCAGAGCACTAGCGGGGCGGAGACCCAGTACTTC.